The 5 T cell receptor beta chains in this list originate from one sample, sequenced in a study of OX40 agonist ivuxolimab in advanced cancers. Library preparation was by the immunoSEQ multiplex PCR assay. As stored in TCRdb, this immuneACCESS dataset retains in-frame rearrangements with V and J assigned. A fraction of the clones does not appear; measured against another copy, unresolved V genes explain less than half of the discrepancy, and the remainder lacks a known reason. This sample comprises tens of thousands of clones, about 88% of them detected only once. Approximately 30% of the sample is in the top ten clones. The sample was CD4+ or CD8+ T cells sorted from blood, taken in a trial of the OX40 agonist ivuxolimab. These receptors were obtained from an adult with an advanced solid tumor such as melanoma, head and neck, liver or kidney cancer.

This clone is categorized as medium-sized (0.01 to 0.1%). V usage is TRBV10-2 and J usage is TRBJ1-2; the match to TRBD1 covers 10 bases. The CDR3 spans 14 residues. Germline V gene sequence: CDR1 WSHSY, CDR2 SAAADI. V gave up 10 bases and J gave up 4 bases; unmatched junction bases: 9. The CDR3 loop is CATQSGTGAYGYTF. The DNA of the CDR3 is TGCGCCACCCAGTCCGGGACAGGGGCCTATGGCTACACCTTC.

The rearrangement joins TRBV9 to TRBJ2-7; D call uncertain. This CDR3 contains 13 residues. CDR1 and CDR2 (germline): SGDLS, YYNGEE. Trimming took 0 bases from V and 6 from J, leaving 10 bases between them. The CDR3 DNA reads TGTGCCAGCAGCGTAGGTTTATCGACCGAGCAGTACTTC. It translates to CASSVGLSTEQYF.

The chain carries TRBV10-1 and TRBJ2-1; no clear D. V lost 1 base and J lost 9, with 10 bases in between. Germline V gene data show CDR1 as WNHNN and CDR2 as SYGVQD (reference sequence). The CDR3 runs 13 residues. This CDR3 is CASSELRAGEQFF. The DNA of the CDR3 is TGCGCCAGCAGTGAGTTAAGGGCCGGTGAGCAGTTCTTC.

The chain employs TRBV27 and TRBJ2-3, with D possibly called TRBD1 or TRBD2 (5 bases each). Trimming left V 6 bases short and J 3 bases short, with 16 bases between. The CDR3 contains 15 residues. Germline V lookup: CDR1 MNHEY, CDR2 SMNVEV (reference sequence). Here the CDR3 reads CASSTGATLTDTQYF. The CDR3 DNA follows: TGTGCCAGCAGCACCGGGGCCACTTTAACAGATACGCAGTATTTT.

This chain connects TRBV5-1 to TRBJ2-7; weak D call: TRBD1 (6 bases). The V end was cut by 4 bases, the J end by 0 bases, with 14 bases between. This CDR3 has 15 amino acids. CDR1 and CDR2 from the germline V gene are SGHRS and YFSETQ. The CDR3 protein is CASSPGQQSSYEQYF. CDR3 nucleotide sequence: TGCGCCAGCAGCCCCGGACAGCAGTCCTCCTACGAGCAGTACTTC.